A selection of T cell receptor beta chains follows, all from one sample in a study of naive and memory T cell subsets. TCRdb re-analysed the UMI-ligation and nested PCR reads in MiXCR, keeping a single row per CDR3 protein. This table has some 17,000 distinct CDR3 sequences, about 9% appearing once. The sequenced material came from central memory CD8+ T cells from blood. All receptors come from a human donor in good health. Both conserved end residues are part of each CDR3. Fields, in order: J gene, clone size, V gene, D gene, CDR3 length, CDR3 protein, CDR3 DNA. D genes are given only for firm matches. Size values are once, few and many counts, or a class for expanded clones, and some rows have none.

j_call: TRBJ2-7; clone_size: many; v_call: TRBV19; d_call: NA; cdr3_length: 13; cdr3_aa: CASSMGEVGEQYF; cdr3_nt: TGTGCCAGTAGTATGGGGGAGGTCGGGGAGCAGTACTTC
j_call: TRBJ1-2; clone_size: few; v_call: TRBV20-1; d_call: NA; cdr3_length: 14; cdr3_aa: CSARVITPFYGYTF; cdr3_nt: TGCAGTGCTAGAGTAATAACTCCTTTCTATGGCTACACCTTC
j_call: TRBJ2-1; clone_size: many; v_call: TRBV6-1; d_call: TRBD1; cdr3_length: 15; cdr3_aa: CASRWTGGSNNEQFF; cdr3_nt: TGTGCCAGCAGGTGGACAGGGGGCTCAAACAATGAGCAGTTCTTC
j_call: TRBJ2-4; clone_size: NA; v_call: TRBV2; d_call: TRBD1; cdr3_length: 15; cdr3_aa: CASSDPRQGQRIQYF; cdr3_nt: TGTGCCAGCAGTGATCCCCGACAGGGCCAACGGATTCAGTACTTC
j_call: TRBJ1-2; clone_size: NA; v_call: TRBV9; d_call: NA; cdr3_length: 13; cdr3_aa: CASSVSRKSGYTF; cdr3_nt: TGTGCCAGCAGCGTATCCAGAAAGAGCGGCTACACCTTC
j_call: TRBJ2-1; clone_size: NA; v_call: TRBV5-1; d_call: TRBD1; cdr3_length: 14; cdr3_aa: CASSEGQGASEQFF; cdr3_nt: TGCGCCAGCAGCGAGGGACAGGGGGCCAGTGAGCAGTTCTTC
j_call: TRBJ1-1; clone_size: NA; v_call: TRBV5-1; d_call: NA; cdr3_length: 13; cdr3_aa: CASSTYGDTEAFF; cdr3_nt: TGCGCCAGCAGCACGTACGGAGACACTGAAGCTTTCTTT
j_call: TRBJ2-2; clone_size: few; v_call: TRBV6-2/TRBV6-3; d_call: TRBD1; cdr3_length: 14; cdr3_aa: CASRTGEVSGELFF; cdr3_nt: TGTGCCAGCAGAACAGGGGAAGTATCCGGGGAGCTGTTTTTT
j_call: TRBJ2-2; clone_size: many; v_call: TRBV6-4; d_call: TRBD1; cdr3_length: 16; cdr3_aa: CASSPGTGSGTGELFF; cdr3_nt: TGTGCCAGCAGTCCCGGGACAGGGAGCGGCACCGGGGAGCTGTTTTTT
j_call: TRBJ1-1; clone_size: NA; v_call: TRBV5-6; d_call: NA; cdr3_length: 13; cdr3_aa: CASSFTGNTEAFF; cdr3_nt: TGTGCCAGCAGCTTCACAGGGAACACTGAAGCTTTCTTT
j_call: TRBJ2-3; clone_size: few; v_call: TRBV24-1; d_call: NA; cdr3_length: 12; cdr3_aa: CATSDWSDTQYF; cdr3_nt: TGTGCCACCAGTGATTGGTCAGATACGCAGTATTTT
j_call: TRBJ1-2; clone_size: medium-sized; v_call: TRBV4-3; d_call: TRBD1; cdr3_length: 16; cdr3_aa: CASSHASGTGGDGYTF; cdr3_nt: TGCGCCAGCAGCCATGCAAGTGGGACAGGGGGTGATGGCTACACCTTC
j_call: TRBJ2-1; clone_size: many; v_call: TRBV20-1; d_call: TRBD2; cdr3_length: 18; cdr3_aa: CSATEQGYTSEVYNEQFF; cdr3_nt: TGCAGTGCCACCGAACAAGGGTACACTAGCGAAGTTTACAATGAGCAGTTCTTC
j_call: TRBJ2-7; clone_size: few; v_call: TRBV24-1; d_call: NA; cdr3_length: 14; cdr3_aa: CATSDWGEPYEQYF; cdr3_nt: TGTGCCACCAGTGATTGGGGGGAACCCTACGAGCAGTACTTC
j_call: TRBJ2-7; clone_size: NA; v_call: TRBV28; d_call: NA; cdr3_length: 14; cdr3_aa: CASSERQEAYEQYF; cdr3_nt: TGTGCCAGCAGTGAGCGCCAGGAGGCCTACGAGCAGTACTTC